This T cell receptor beta chain is from a study of T-cell memory formation after mild COVID-19. TCRdb reprocessed the 5' RACE reads via MiXCR and lists one record per CDR3 protein. The sample yields around 420,000 distinct CDR3 sequences, approximately 25% seen once. Points on this clonotype: Its antigen is still unknown.

The study, taken as a whole, reports: Day 37-peaking second-wave clones had unconfirmed SARS-CoV-2 specificity. Later expanders leaned CD4+, whereas clones that contracted between day 15 and 85 were balanced CD4/CD8.

CDR3 size: 17 residues. Germline assignment: CDR1 MNHEY and CDR2 SMNVEV (reference sequence). V was pared by 4 bases and J by 4 bases, with 17 bases between. The genes are TRBV27 and TRBJ2-6; D is uncertain. The TCR sequence derives from an adult woman who had mild COVID-19 (a few samples of this study predate the infection). Cell type and time point are not known. Sequencing input: PBMCs or a T cell subset sorted from them (not recorded which). The CDR3 nucleotides read TGTGCCAGCAGTTGGGCCGGGTCCATCGGGGGGGCCAACGTCCTGACTTTC. Amino acid sequence: CASSWAGSIGGANVLTF.